One sample yielded the 27 T cell receptor beta chains listed below, sequenced in a study of shared clonotypes between healthy human individuals. The method was immunoSEQ multiplex PCR; TCRdb's version includes in-frame clones alone and lacks a portion of them. The sample carries around 1.9 million clones, 93% recorded once. CD45RO-negative cells were positively selected for CCR7, leaving out terminally differentiated effector memory CD45RA+ cells. The sample was naive CD8+ T cells from PBMCs. The receptors were gathered from a man between 18 and 35 years old in good health. Some clones in this sample may be carry-over from other donors' samples.

The chain is built from TRBV19 and TRBJ1-4, with a possible D match to TRBD1 (5 bases). CDR1 is LNHDA and CDR2 is SQIVND in the germline V gene (reference sequence). Deletions cut 3 bases from V and 6 bases from J, with 11 bases between. CDR3 length equals 14 residues. CDR3 coding DNA: TGTGCCAGTAGTATGAGAGGGGAGGATGAAAAACTGTTTTTT. Amino acids: CASSMRGEDEKLFF. Variable domain in full (rest from reference TRBV19 and TRBJ1-4): DGGITQSPKYLFRKEGQNVTLSCEQNLNHDAMYWYRQDPGQGLRLIYYSQIVNDFQKGDIAEGYSVSREKKESFPLTVTSAQKNPTAFYLCASSMRGEDEKLFFGSGTQLSVL.

The V gene is TRBV6-5, the J gene TRBJ1-1; maybe TRBD1 (6 bases). Germline CDR1 is MNHEY and CDR2 is SVGAGI. V lost 0 bases to trimming and J lost 4 bases, with 12 bases between them. The CDR3 runs 15 residues. Here the CDR3 DNA reads TGTGCCAGCAGTTACTCGAGAGGGGGGATCACTGAAGCTTTCTTT. It codes for CASSYSRGGITEAFF.

The rearrangement uses TRBV14 and TRBJ1-1, with a tentative D call TRBD1 (5 bases). CDR1 and CDR2 from the germline V gene are SGHDN and FVKESK. The CDR3 is 13 residues long. V was pared by 7 bases and J by 3 bases, with 12 bases between. CDR3 in amino acids: CASTSRQYTEAFF. The CDR3 DNA follows: TGTGCCAGCACCTCGAGACAGTACACTGAAGCTTTCTTT.

This chain links TRBV19 with TRBJ2-7; D is uncertain. The CDR3 has 14 amino acids. Germline-derived CDR1 and CDR2 are LNHDA and SQIVND (reference sequence). Between the trimmed V and J ends, which lost 3 bases and 3 bases, there was a span of 12 bases. Written as DNA, the CDR3 is TGTGCCAGTAGTATTCCCGGGTTCCTCTACGAGCAGTACTTC. It yields the protein CASSIPGFLYEQYF.

This clone was found once. The chain joins TRBV18 to TRBJ2-7; the D gene is possibly TRBD2 (6 bases). The CDR3 is 16 amino acids. Germline values: CDR1 KGHSH, CDR2 LQKENI. V was pared by 3 bases and J by 3 bases, with 18 bases between. The CDR3 spells CASSPRVRAGDYEQYF. Written as DNA, the CDR3 is TGTGCCAGCTCACCCAGGGTTCGAGCGGGCGACTACGAGCAGTACTTC.

The chain links TRBV30 to TRBJ1-2; 7 positions match TRBD1. The germline gives CDR1 GTSNPN, CDR2 SVGIG (reference sequence). There are 12 residues in the CDR3. The chain's CDR3 is CPVIEGAIGYTF. The CDR3 region has the DNA TGTCCGGTTATTGAGGGGGCTATTGGCTACACCTTC.

The count of this clone is one. The rearrangement uses TRBV7-9 and TRBJ1-4, with TRBD1 matching 7 bases. V lost 8 bases to trimming and J lost 3 bases; unmatched junction nucleotides: 18. This CDR3 is 18 amino acids long. Germline lookup yields CDR1 SEHNR and CDR2 FQNEAQ (reference sequence). The CDR3 bases are TGTGCCAGCCTCCGTGGACAGGAGAGAAGCGGACCTAATGAAAAACTGTTTTTT. It specifies CASLRGQERSGPNEKLFF.

In the case of this clone: Other nucleotide sequences from this sample produce the same CDR3. The chain carries TRBV7-9 and TRBJ2-1; D not resolved. The CDR3 is 13 residues long. The V gene lost 2 bases and the J gene lost 1 base, with 3 bases spanning the gap. Germline V gene data show CDR1 as SEHNR and CDR2 as FQNEAQ (reference sequence). The CDR3 sequence: CASSLPSYNEQFF. The CDR3 DNA reads TGTGCCAGCAGCTTACCTTCCTACAATGAGCAGTTCTTC.

This chain uses TRBV15 with TRBJ2-3; 8 bases are shared with TRBD2. Trimming took 5 bases from V and 0 from J; bases not matched to a gene: 4. The CDR3 spans 15 residues. The germline gives CDR1 LNHNV, CDR2 YYDKDF (reference sequence). This chain's CDR3 is CATSPSGFSTDTQYF. The CDR3 region has the DNA TGTGCCACCAGCCCTAGCGGGTTTAGCACAGATACGCAGTATTTT.

CDR3 loop: CATRGIASEQFF. CDR3 nucleotide sequence: TGTGCCACCAGGGGTATTGCAAGTGAGCAGTTCTTC. The genes are TRBV15 and TRBJ2-1; unclear D gene. The CDR3 is 12 residues long. Trimming removed 6 bases from V and 9 bases from J, with 12 bases in between. The germline gives CDR1 LNHNV, CDR2 YYDKDF (reference sequence).

This chain uses TRBV11-2 with TRBJ2-7; maybe TRBD2 (5 bases). The CDR3 loop spans 15 amino acids. CDR1 SGHAT and CDR2 FQNNGV come from the germline V gene. With 7 bases removed from V and 7 bases from J, the gap between germline ends came to 23 bases. CDR3 protein: CASTLTMGVGREQYF. The DNA of the CDR3 is TGTGCCAGCACCCTAACGATGGGAGTAGGGAGAGAGCAGTACTTC.

The rearrangement links TRBV5-6 to TRBJ2-1; TRBD1 aligns across 8 bases. Trimming cost V 6 bases and J 9 bases; bases outside gene matches: 8. The CDR3 loop spans 13 amino acids. The germline V gene has CDR1 SGHDT and CDR2 YYEEEE. CDR3 in amino acids: CASNVQGGIEQFF. The CDR3 DNA reads as TGTGCCAGCAACGTACAGGGGGGCATTGAGCAGTTCTTC.

CDR3 DNA: TGTGCCAGCAGGGCTGGGACAGTTTACAATGAGCAGTTCTTC. Its translation is CASRAGTVYNEQFF. The chain has TRBV27 and TRBJ2-1, with TRBD1 matching 7 bases. Trimming cost V 6 bases and J 4 bases; bases outside gene matches: 6. The CDR3 loop spans 14 amino acids. Looked up from germline, CDR1 is MNHEY and CDR2 is SMNVEV (reference sequence).

The chain couples TRBV7-9 to TRBJ2-3, with D perhaps TRBD1 (6 bases). Deletions cut 5 bases from V and 0 bases from J, with 12 bases between. Germline CDR1 SEHNR, CDR2 FQNEAQ (reference sequence). CDR3 length: 15 amino acids. The CDR3 nucleotides are TGTGCCAGCAGCCCGGACAGTTCTAGCACAGATACGCAGTATTTT. Translating it yields CASSPDSSSTDTQYF.

The chain recombines TRBV7-9 with TRBJ2-3; a weak D match, TRBD2 (6 bases). Trimming pared 1 base from V and 2 bases from J, leaving 13 bases between. This CDR3 has 16 amino acids. Germline V gene sequence: CDR1 SEHNR, CDR2 FQNEAQ (reference sequence). CDR3 amino acids: CASSLEGRGTTDTQYF. Written as DNA, the CDR3 is TGTGCCAGCAGCTTAGAAGGCCGGGGGACCACAGATACGCAGTATTTT.

The chain recombines TRBV7-9 with TRBJ1-1; 8 positions agree with TRBD1. Germline V gives CDR1 SEHNR, CDR2 FQNEAQ (reference sequence). The CDR3 contains 14 residues. V was pared by 5 bases and J by 4 bases, with 6 bases of the junction left unmatched. CDR3 residues: CASSPTRGPTEAFF. DNA of the CDR3: TGTGCCAGCAGCCCAACCAGGGGGCCCACTGAAGCTTTCTTT.

The V call is TRBV5-1, the J call TRBJ2-1; the D gene is possibly TRBD1 (6 bases). The germline V and J ends were trimmed by 3 bases and 2 bases, with 9 bases remaining between them. The length of the CDR3 is 14 residues. Per the germline V gene, CDR1 is SGHRS and CDR2 is YFSETQ. Here the CDR3 DNA reads TGCGCCAGCAGCTCGGACAGCCCCTACAATGAGCAGTTCTTC. As protein: CASSSDSPYNEQFF.

This chain links TRBV29-1 with TRBJ1-2, with 8 bases that match TRBD1. The junction had 8 bases not matched to a gene; V was cut back by 3 bases and J by 2 bases. CDR1 SQVTM and CDR2 ANQGSEA come from the germline V gene. The length of the CDR3 is 15 residues. Written as DNA, the CDR3 is TGCAGCGTTGAGGACAACAGGGGGGAAAACTATGGCTACACCTTC. Translated: CSVEDNRGENYGYTF.

This rearrangement joins TRBV6-5 to TRBJ1-5, with no clear D. V was clipped by 5 bases and J by 5 bases, with 4 bases between them. Germline CDR1 MNHEY, CDR2 SVGAGI. The CDR3 consists of 11 residues. The chain's CDR3 is CASSPDQPQHF. Here the CDR3 DNA reads TGTGCCAGCAGTCCTGATCAGCCCCAGCATTTT.

Note on this clone: The sample carries other DNA sequences with the same CDR3. The V and J genes are TRBV19 and TRBJ2-3; the match to TRBD1 covers 8 bases. Germline CDR1 LNHDA, CDR2 SQIVND (reference sequence). V shed 3 bases, J shed 3 bases, and the junction held 2 bases outside the gene matches. CDR3 length: 14 residues. The CDR3: CASSIYRGTDTQYF. In DNA, the CDR3 is TGTGCCAGTAGTATTTACAGGGGGACAGATACGCAGTATTTT. The whole variable domain, filled in from reference TRBV19 and TRBJ2-3, reads DGGITQSPKYLFRKEGQNVTLSCEQNLNHDAMYWYRQDPGQGLRLIYYSQIVNDFQKGDIAEGYSVSREKKESFPLTVTSAQKNPTAFYLCASSIYRGTDTQYFGPGTRLTVL.

V is TRBV4-1 and J is TRBJ2-2; maybe TRBD2 (5 bases). Trimming cost V 1 base and J 4 bases, with 13 bases left between them. CDR3 length equals 16 residues. CDR1 and CDR2 (germline): MGHRA, YSYEKL. CDR3 bases: TGCGCCAGCAGCCAAGTTGTGGGAGTGGGCACCGGGGAGCTGTTTTTT. It yields the protein CASSQVVGVGTGELFF.

The V call is TRBV29-1, the J call TRBJ2-3, with 7 bases fitting TRBD2. V lost 8 bases and J lost 3; bases outside the gene matches: 11. This CDR3 has 14 amino acids. Germline loops: CDR1 SQVTM, CDR2 ANQGSEA. CDR3 protein: CSLYGEGSTDTQYF. Written as DNA, the CDR3 is TGCAGCCTCTACGGGGAGGGTTCGACAGATACGCAGTATTTT.

This chain links TRBV10-2 with TRBJ2-5; the match to TRBD2 covers 7 bases. Germline V gene lookup returns CDR1 WSHSY and CDR2 SAAADI. The length of the CDR3 is 16 residues. V trimming: 3 bases; J trimming: 5 bases; junction bases outside the gene matches: 12. The chain's CDR3 is CASSDTEVGGWETQYF. Here the CDR3 DNA reads TGCGCCAGCAGTGACACGGAAGTCGGGGGGTGGGAGACCCAGTACTTC.

This chain uses TRBV5-1 with TRBJ2-1; the match to TRBD2 covers 8 bases. The V and J ends lost 6 bases and 7 bases, in that order; junction bases with no gene match: 9. The CDR3 extends over 14 amino acids. Germline-derived CDR1 and CDR2 are SGHRS and YFSETQ. CDR3: CASNPAGVENEQFF. As DNA, the CDR3 is TGCGCCAGCAACCCAGCGGGAGTGGAAAATGAGCAGTTCTTC.

V gene TRBV11-3 combines with J gene TRBJ2-1; D unresolved. Germline loops: CDR1 SGHNT, CDR2 YENEEA. The CDR3 extends over 14 amino acids. V was trimmed by 3 bases and J by 7 bases, leaving 13 bases between them. CDR3 region: CASSFGSSSNEQFF. The CDR3 DNA is TGTGCCAGCAGCTTTGGTTCGTCTTCGAATGAGCAGTTCTTC.

The chain links TRBV19 to TRBJ1-5; possible D gene TRBD1, 5 bases. Per germline, CDR1 LNHDA and CDR2 SQIVND (reference sequence). V lost 6 bases and J 7 bases, leaving 19 bases between the germline ends. This CDR3 region has 15 residues. DNA of the CDR3: TGTGCCAGTAGAAAGGGGCGGCAGGGTGTCCAGCCCCAGCATTTT. Amino acids: CASRKGRQGVQPQHF.

The rearrangement links TRBV4-1 to TRBJ2-5; 8 bases fit TRBD1. V trimming: 1 base; J trimming: 5 bases; junction bases outside the gene matches: 6. Looked up from germline, CDR1 is MGHRA and CDR2 is YSYEKL. CDR3 length equals 15 residues. The CDR3 spells CASSQATGVMETQYF. As DNA, the CDR3 is TGCGCCAGCAGCCAAGCGACAGGGGTGATGGAGACCCAGTACTTC.